This T cell receptor beta chain was obtained from a study of response to subunit inactivated influenza vaccine. Findings of the study overall: The authors proposed limited new T cell recruitment per seasonal influenza vaccination.

This clonotype was recorded many times. Its matching antigen is unknown. TCRdb analysed the RT-PCR reads with MiXCR anew, one entry per CDR3 protein. The sample holds about 480,000 distinct CDR3 sequences, roughly 25% seen once. Material: CD4+ T cells sorted from PBMCs, obtained around 5 days after vaccination. This TCR derives from a man over 45 who received an inactivated influenza vaccine.

The DNA for the CDR3 is TGCGCCAGCAGCCAAGATCTAGGTTTTCGCAATCAGCCCCAGCATTTT. Protein: CASSQDLGFRNQPQHF. The gene calls are TRBV4-1 and TRBJ1-5; D not resolved. The CDR3 is 16 amino acids. Germline lookup yields CDR1 MGHRA and CDR2 YSYEKL. The V gene lost 0 bases and the J gene lost 2 bases, with 11 bases spanning the gap.